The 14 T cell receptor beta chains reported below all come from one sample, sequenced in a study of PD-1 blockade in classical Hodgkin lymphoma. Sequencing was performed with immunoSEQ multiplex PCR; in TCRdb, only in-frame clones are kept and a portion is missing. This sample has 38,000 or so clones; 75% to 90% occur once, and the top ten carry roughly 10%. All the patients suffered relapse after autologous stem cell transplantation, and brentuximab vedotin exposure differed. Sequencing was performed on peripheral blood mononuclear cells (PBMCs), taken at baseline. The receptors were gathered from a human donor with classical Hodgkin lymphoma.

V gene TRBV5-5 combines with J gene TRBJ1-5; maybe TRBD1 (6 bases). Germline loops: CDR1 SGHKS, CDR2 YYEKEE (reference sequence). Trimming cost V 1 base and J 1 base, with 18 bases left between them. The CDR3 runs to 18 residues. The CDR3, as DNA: TGTGCCAGCAGCTTGTCGAGGTGGGACATACTAAGCAATCAGCCCCAGCATTTT. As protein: CASSLSRWDILSNQPQHF.

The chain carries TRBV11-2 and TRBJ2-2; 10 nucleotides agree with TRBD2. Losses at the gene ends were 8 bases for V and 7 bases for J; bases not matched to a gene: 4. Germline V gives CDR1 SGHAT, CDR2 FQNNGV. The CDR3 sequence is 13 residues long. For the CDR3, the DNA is TGTGCCAGCGGGCTAGCGGGAGTCGGGGAGCTGTTTTTT. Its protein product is CASGLAGVGELFF.

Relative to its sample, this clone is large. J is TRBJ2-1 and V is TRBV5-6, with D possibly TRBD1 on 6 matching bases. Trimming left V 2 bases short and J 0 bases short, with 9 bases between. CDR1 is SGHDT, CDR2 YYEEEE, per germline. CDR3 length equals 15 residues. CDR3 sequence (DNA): TGTGCCAGCAGCTTAGGGGGAATCTCCTACAATGAGCAGTTCTTC. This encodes CASSLGGISYNEQFF.

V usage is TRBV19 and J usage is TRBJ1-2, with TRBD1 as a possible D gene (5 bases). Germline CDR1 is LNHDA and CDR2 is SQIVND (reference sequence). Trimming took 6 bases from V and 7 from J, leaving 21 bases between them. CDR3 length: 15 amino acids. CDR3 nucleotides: TGTGCCAGTAGACACCAAGGGACCTCTGAGCTTGGCTACACCTTC. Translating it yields CASRHQGTSELGYTF.

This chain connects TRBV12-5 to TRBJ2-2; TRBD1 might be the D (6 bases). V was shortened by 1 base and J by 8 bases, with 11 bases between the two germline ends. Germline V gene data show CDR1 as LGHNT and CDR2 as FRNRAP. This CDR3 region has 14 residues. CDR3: CASGLGQVDGELFF. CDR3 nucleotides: TGTGCTAGTGGTTTGGGACAGGTTGATGGGGAGCTGTTTTTT.

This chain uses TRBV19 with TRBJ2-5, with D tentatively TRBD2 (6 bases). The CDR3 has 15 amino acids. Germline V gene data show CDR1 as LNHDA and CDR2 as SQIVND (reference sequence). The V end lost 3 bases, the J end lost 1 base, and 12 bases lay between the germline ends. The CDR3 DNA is TGTGCCAGTAGTATCTACCCGACTAGCCAAGAGACCCAGTACTTC. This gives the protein CASSIYPTSQETQYF.

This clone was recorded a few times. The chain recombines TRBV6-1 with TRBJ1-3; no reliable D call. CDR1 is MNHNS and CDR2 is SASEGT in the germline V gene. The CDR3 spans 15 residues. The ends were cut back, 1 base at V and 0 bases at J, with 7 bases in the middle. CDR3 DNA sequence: TGTGCCAGCAGTGAAGTAGGTCCCTCTGGAAACACCATATATTTT. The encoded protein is CASSEVGPSGNTIYF.

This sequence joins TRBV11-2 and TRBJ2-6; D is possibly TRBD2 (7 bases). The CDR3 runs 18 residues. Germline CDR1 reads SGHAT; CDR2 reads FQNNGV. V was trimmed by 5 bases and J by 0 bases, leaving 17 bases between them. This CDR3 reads CASSPRGGFRSGANVLTF. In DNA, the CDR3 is TGTGCCAGCAGCCCTAGGGGGGGGTTCCGCTCTGGGGCCAACGTCCTGACTTTC.

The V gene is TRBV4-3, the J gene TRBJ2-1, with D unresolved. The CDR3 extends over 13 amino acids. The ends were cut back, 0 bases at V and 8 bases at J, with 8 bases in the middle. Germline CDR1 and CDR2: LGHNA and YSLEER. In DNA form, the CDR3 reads TGCGCCAGCAGCCAAGACCCGGGCGATGAGCAGTTCTTC. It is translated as CASSQDPGDEQFF.

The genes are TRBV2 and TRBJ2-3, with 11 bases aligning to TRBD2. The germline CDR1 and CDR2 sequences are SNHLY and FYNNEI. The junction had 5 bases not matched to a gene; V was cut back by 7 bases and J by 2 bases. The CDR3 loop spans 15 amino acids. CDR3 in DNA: TGTGCCAGCAATTTACTAGCGGGGGTCACAGATACGCAGTATTTT. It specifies CASNLLAGVTDTQYF.

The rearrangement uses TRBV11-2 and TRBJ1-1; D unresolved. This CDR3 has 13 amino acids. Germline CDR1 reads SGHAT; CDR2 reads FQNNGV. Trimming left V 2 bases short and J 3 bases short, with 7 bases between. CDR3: CASSLNRHTEAFF. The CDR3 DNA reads TGTGCCAGCAGCTTAAATAGACACACTGAAGCTTTCTTT.

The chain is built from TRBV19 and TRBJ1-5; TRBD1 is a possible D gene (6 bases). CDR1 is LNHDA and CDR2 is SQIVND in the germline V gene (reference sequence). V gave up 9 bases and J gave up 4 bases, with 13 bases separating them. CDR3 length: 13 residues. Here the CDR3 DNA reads TGTGCCAGCAGGGGACACCGAAATCAGCCCCAGCATTTT. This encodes CASRGHRNQPQHF.

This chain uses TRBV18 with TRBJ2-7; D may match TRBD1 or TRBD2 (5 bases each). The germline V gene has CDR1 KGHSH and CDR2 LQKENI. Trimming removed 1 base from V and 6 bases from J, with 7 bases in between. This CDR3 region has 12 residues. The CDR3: CASSPQGPEQYF. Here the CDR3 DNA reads TGTGCCAGCTCACCACAGGGACCCGAGCAGTACTTC.

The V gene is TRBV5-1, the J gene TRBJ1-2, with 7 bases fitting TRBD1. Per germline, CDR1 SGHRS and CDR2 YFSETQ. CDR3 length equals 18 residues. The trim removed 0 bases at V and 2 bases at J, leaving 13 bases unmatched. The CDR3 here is CASSLATWSGGRNYGYTF. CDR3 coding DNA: TGCGCCAGCAGCTTGGCCACGTGGTCAGGGGGAAGGAACTATGGCTACACCTTC.